This TCR beta chain was recovered during a study of cytomegalovirus exposure and HLA in healthy donors. The germline V and J ends were trimmed by 2 bases and 4 bases, with 5 bases remaining between them. Germline CDR1 and CDR2: MNHNS and SASEGT. This CDR3 comprises 12 residues. PCR involved 60 Vbeta and 13 Jbeta primers. Assay: immunoSEQ multiplex PCR; the TCRdb copy retains only in-frame clones and omits some. The repertoire holds under 150,000 clones, roughly 80% seen once, with over 8.5% in the top ten. The chain joins TRBV6-1 to TRBJ1-2; D remains unclear. Sequencing used PBMCs. The source of this sequence is a woman in her forties or fifties in good health and CMV-seropositive. The CDR3 protein is CASSESFYGYTF. The CDR3 DNA reads TGTGCCAGCAGTGAATCTTTCTATGGCTACACCTTC.